This is a list of T cell receptor beta chains from one sample in a study of Ad26.COV2.S vaccination and SARS-CoV-2 variants. Here immunoSEQ multiplex PCR was the method, and the copy in TCRdb shows in-frame clones only, minus some. Of about 680,000 clones listed, roughly 90% are singletons. The material was peripheral blood, obtained in a trial of Ad26.COV2.S vaccine versus placebo. These receptors were collected from a person between 18 and 65 years old who received the Ad26.COV2.S COVID-19 vaccine or a placebo. The CDR3 runs from the conserved cysteine through the conserved F or W. The D gene is left open where the match is weak. Clone size is given for some rows only: seen once, a few or many times, or a class if the clone is expanded.

v_call	d_call	clone_size	j_call	cdr3_aa	cdr3_nt
TRBV27	TRBD1	few	TRBJ1-5	CASSEGTGGQPQHF	TGTGCCAGCAGTGAGGGGACAGGGGGACAGCCCCAGCATTTT
TRBV6-4	-	-	TRBJ1-5	CASRAWRLQGIDSNQPQHF	TGTGCCAGCAGGGCCTGGCGTCTACAGGGAATAGATAGCAATCAGCCCCAGCATTTT
TRBV7-9	-	-	TRBJ1-4	CASSSGTVEKLFF	TGTGCCAGCAGCTCAGGGACGGTTGAAAAACTGTTTTTT
TRBV9	-	-	TRBJ2-5	CASKSPGQETQYF	TGTGCCAGCAAAAGCCCGGGGCAAGAGACCCAGTACTTC
TRBV3-1/TRBV3-2	-	-	TRBJ2-5	CASSQDKLARLGETQYF	TGTGCCAGCAGCCAAGATAAACTAGCCCGTCTGGGGGAGACCCAGTACTTC
TRBV3-1/TRBV3-2	-	-	TRBJ1-1	CASSQGTANTEAFF	TGTGCCAGCAGCCAAGGGACAGCGAACACTGAAGCTTTCTTT
TRBV10-3	TRBD2	-	TRBJ2-7	CAIGSGTSSYEQYF	TGTGCCATCGGATCCGGGACTAGCAGCTACGAGCAGTACTTC
TRBV7-2	TRBD2	-	TRBJ2-1	CASSLGTSGGDPYNEQFF	TGTGCCAGCAGCCTCGGGACTAGCGGGGGGGACCCCTACAATGAGCAGTTCTTC
TRBV5-1	-	-	TRBJ2-7	CASSLEPRRPYEQYF	TGCGCCAGCAGCTTGGAGCCCCGACGTCCTTACGAGCAGTACTTC
TRBV30	-	-	TRBJ1-1	CAWSGGGTEAFF	TGTGCCTGGAGTGGAGGGGGGACTGAAGCTTTCTTT
TRBV3-1/TRBV3-2	-	-	TRBJ2-3	CASSQESGTDTQYF	TGTGCCAGCAGCCAAGAAAGTGGCACAGATACGCAGTATTTT
TRBV5-4	-	-	TRBJ1-1	CASSPQVNTEAFF	TGTGCCAGCAGCCCACAGGTGAACACTGAAGCTTTCTTT
TRBV4-2	-	-	TRBJ2-1	CASSHRRGASAQNEQFF	TGTGCCAGCAGCCATCGTAGGGGGGCTAGCGCCCAAAATGAGCAGTTCTTC
TRBV2	TRBD1	-	TRBJ1-1	CASVKDREGTEAFF	TGTGCCAGCGTAAAGGACAGGGAGGGCACTGAAGCTTTCTTT
TRBV14	TRBD2	-	TRBJ2-5	CASSPGTSGSRPLHVETQYF	TGTGCCAGCAGCCCCGGGACTAGCGGGAGTAGGCCCCTCCACGTCGAGACCCAGTACTTC
TRBV27	TRBD2	-	TRBJ2-1	CASSLYGTSGYNEQFF	TGTGCCAGCAGTTTATACGGGACTAGCGGCTACAATGAGCAGTTCTTC
TRBV29-1	-	-	TRBJ2-7	CSVKYSYEQYF	TGCAGCGTAAAGTACTCCTACGAGCAGTACTTC
TRBV6-5	-	-	TRBJ2-2	CASRLLLLVMGELFF	TGTGCCAGCAGGCTACTACTACTTGTTATGGGGGAGCTGTTTTTT
TRBV11-2	TRBD1	-	TRBJ1-1	CASSSSRTGGPFF	TGTGCCAGCAGTTCCTCACGGACAGGGGGCCCGTTCTTT
TRBV9	TRBD2	once	TRBJ2-3	CASSVGRTSGRTDTQYF	TGTGCCAGCAGCGTAGGAAGGACTAGCGGCCGCACAGATACGCAGTATTTT
TRBV3-1/TRBV3-2	-	-	TRBJ2-2	CASSQDRGTGELFF	TGTGCCAGCAGCCAAGATAGGGGGACCGGGGAGCTGTTTTTT
TRBV4-1	-	-	TRBJ1-1	CASSQGRGTEAFF	TGCGCCAGCAGCCAAGGAAGGGGCACTGAAGCTTTCTTT
TRBV30	-	once	TRBJ2-2	CAWSVRSGGELFF	TGTGCCTGGAGTGTCCGGTCGGGTGGGGAGCTGTTTTTT
TRBV5-4	TRBD1	-	TRBJ1-2	CASSLGTGVSYTF	TGTGCCAGCAGCCTGGGGACAGGGGTTAGCTACACCTTC
TRBV21-1	-	-	TRBJ2-1	CASSTTPGCGISYNEQFF	TGTGCCAGCAGCACCACCCCGGGGTGCGGGATCTCCTACAATGAGCAGTTCTTC
TRBV18	TRBD1	-	TRBJ2-1	CASSPRTGGNYNEQFF	TGTGCCAGCTCACCTAGGACAGGTGGGAACTACAATGAGCAGTTCTTC
TRBV24-1	-	-	TRBJ2-3	CATSEFPDTQYF	TGTGCCACCAGTGAATTCCCAGATACGCAGTATTTT
TRBV7-9	-	-	TRBJ1-2	CASSTTGPHGYTF	TGTGCCAGCAGCACGACAGGTCCGCACGGCTACACCTTC
TRBV2	TRBD1	-	TRBJ1-1	CASSEHRGDTEAFF	TGTGCCAGCAGTGAACACAGGGGGGACACTGAAGCTTTCTTT
TRBV29-1	TRBD2	few	TRBJ2-1	CSAREGAGGGNEQFF	TGCAGCGCGAGGGAGGGAGCGGGGGGAGGCAATGAGCAGTTCTTC
TRBV10-3	-	-	TRBJ2-5	CATSTGTQETQYF	TGTGCCACTTCGACAGGGACTCAAGAGACCCAGTACTTC
TRBV5-5	TRBD1	-	TRBJ1-2	CASKLDREAFGYTF	TGTGCCAGCAAATTGGACAGGGAGGCGTTCGGCTACACCTTC
TRBV10-3	-	-	TRBJ2-2	CAISVQGLANTGELFF	TGTGCCATCAGTGTACAGGGACTCGCGAACACCGGGGAGCTGTTTTTT
TRBV27	-	-	TRBJ2-1	CASRSEGLGAYNEQFF	TGTGCCAGCAGAAGCGAGGGACTCGGGGCCTACAATGAGCAGTTCTTC
TRBV2	-	-	TRBJ1-5	CASSRTGTQPQHF	TGTGCCAGCAGCCGAACAGGGACCCAGCCCCAGCATTTT
TRBV5-1	-	-	TRBJ2-3	CASSLGQFGADTQYF	TGCGCCAGCAGCTTGGGCCAGTTCGGCGCAGATACGCAGTATTTT
TRBV18	-	few	TRBJ1-1	CASSLRTRAGTEAFF	TGTGCCAGCTCACTAAGGACAAGGGCTGGCACTGAAGCTTTCTTT
TRBV5-1	TRBD1	-	TRBJ2-2	CASRVPGQGNTGELFF	TGCGCCAGCAGGGTTCCGGGACAGGGAAACACCGGGGAGCTGTTTTTT
TRBV10-3	-	-	TRBJ1-6	CAISESEQPLHF	TGTGCCATCAGTGAGTCCGAGCAACCCCTCCACTTT
TRBV5-5	-	-	TRBJ2-7	CASSLGGSGPYEQYF	TGTGCCAGCAGCTTGGGAGGGAGTGGACCCTACGAGCAGTACTTC
TRBV5-6	TRBD1	-	TRBJ2-7	CASSLRGTGVSYEQYF	TGTGCCAGCAGCTTGAGGGGGACAGGGGTTTCCTACGAGCAGTACTTC
TRBV3-1/TRBV3-2	-	-	TRBJ2-7	CASSSWEPPYEQYF	TGTGCCAGCAGCTCCTGGGAGCCCCCCTACGAGCAGTACTTC
TRBV7-9	-	-	TRBJ1-6	CASSSSGGLGSPLHF	TGTGCCAGCAGCTCCTCAGGCGGTCTAGGCTCACCCCTCCACTTT
TRBV6-5	TRBD1	-	TRBJ1-6	CASSTGDNSPLHF	TGTGCCAGCTCAACAGGGGACAATTCACCCCTCCACTTT
TRBV19	-	-	TRBJ1-4	CASSIGRLNEKLFF	TGTGCCAGTAGTATTGGCCGGCTAAATGAAAAACTGTTTTTT
TRBV10-3	-	-	TRBJ2-7	CAISETGPYEQYF	TGTGCCATCAGTGAGACAGGACCCTACGAGCAGTACTTC
TRBV11-3	TRBD1	-	TRBJ2-7	CASSPGGSYEQYF	TGTGCCAGCAGCCCAGGGGGCTCCTACGAGCAGTACTTC
TRBV7-9	TRBD2	-	TRBJ2-5	CASSAGTSGQETQYF	TGTGCCAGCAGCGCCGGGACTAGCGGGCAAGAGACCCAGTACTTC
TRBV6-5	TRBD2	-	TRBJ2-7	CASSYQTSGYEQYF	TGTGCCAGCAGTTACCAGACTAGCGGCTACGAGCAGTACTTC
TRBV19	TRBD2	-	TRBJ2-1	CASSIGGFRLAGGSHEQFF	TGTGCCAGTAGTATCGGAGGATTTCGACTAGCGGGAGGATCCCATGAGCAGTTCTTC
TRBV14	-	-	TRBJ2-7	CASSQERQQYF	TGTGCCAGCAGCCAAGAAAGGCAGCAGTACTTC
TRBV5-1	-	-	TRBJ2-2	CASSPRQFANTGELFF	TGCGCCAGCAGCCCTCGACAGTTCGCGAACACCGGGGAGCTGTTTTTT
TRBV27	TRBD1	-	TRBJ1-1	CASSFIQGDTEAFF	TGTGCCAGCAGTTTTATCCAGGGGGACACTGAAGCTTTCTTT
TRBV3-1/TRBV3-2	TRBD1	-	TRBJ1-1	CASSQRGQGARNTEAFF	TGTGCCAGCAGCCAAAGGGGTCAGGGGGCCAGGAACACTGAAGCTTTCTTT
TRBV6-5	-	-	TRBJ1-2	CASSRLGGRSYGYTF	TGTGCCAGCAGTCGCCTCGGGGGGCGATCATATGGCTACACCTTC
TRBV2	-	-	TRBJ2-1	CASMEVGKGQFF	TGTGCCAGCATGGAGGTGGGTAAGGGGCAGTTCTTC
TRBV12-3/TRBV12-4	-	many	TRBJ1-1	CASSFLDTEAFF	TGTGCCAGCAGTTTTTTGGACACTGAAGCTTTCTTT
TRBV6-5	-	-	TRBJ2-7	CASSYSGGPSYEQYF	TGTGCCAGCAGTTACTCTGGCGGTCCTTCCTACGAGCAGTACTTC
TRBV3-1/TRBV3-2	-	once	TRBJ1-2	CASSQGGWGDYGYTF	TGTGCCAGCAGCCAAGGAGGGTGGGGAGACTATGGCTACACCTTC
TRBV2	-	-	TRBJ2-2	CASSGQQLNTGELFF	TGTGCCAGCAGTGGACAGCAACTAAACACCGGGGAGCTGTTTTTT